A single sample is the source of the 29 T cell receptor beta chains below, sequenced in a study of CD8 T cells in Susac syndrome. Random hexamers were used to reverse transcribe about 0.5 to 1 ug of RNA. TCRdb used MiXCR to reprocess the immunoSEQ multiplex PCR reads, holding one entry per CDR3 protein. Here the sample spans approximately 180,000 distinct CDR3 sequences, approximately 96% being singletons. The sequenced material came from CD4+ T cells from PBMCs. The receptors come from a human donor with multiple sclerosis.

The chain joins TRBV9 to TRBJ2-6, with 7 bases lining up with TRBD1. The germline CDR1 and CDR2 sequences are SGDLS and YYNGEE. V shed 4 bases and J 1 base; nucleotides not matched to a gene: 8. This CDR3 has 17 amino acids. The CDR3 spells CASSIGQAASGANVLTF. In DNA, the CDR3 is TGTGCCAGCAGCATAGGACAGGCCGCGTCTGGGGCCAACGTCCTGACTTTC.

The chain carries TRBV2 and TRBJ2-4; no clear D. From germline, CDR1 is SNHLY and CDR2 FYNNEI. The germline V and J ends were trimmed by 4 bases and 1 base, with 8 bases remaining between them. The CDR3 contains 14 residues. The DNA for the CDR3 is TGTGCCAGCAGTGCCCGGACGGCCAAAAACATTCAGTACTTC. It yields the protein CASSARTAKNIQYF.

J is TRBJ2-3 and V is TRBV7-9; D gene ambiguous. The CDR3 loop spans 13 amino acids. From germline, CDR1 is SEHNR and CDR2 FQNEAQ (reference sequence). With 8 bases removed from V and 0 bases from J, the gap between germline ends came to 9 bases. The CDR3 nucleotides are TGTGCCAGCCCCCAGCACAGCACAGATACGCAGTATTTT. It is translated as CASPQHSTDTQYF.

This clonotype was seen only a few times. This chain joins TRBV9 and TRBJ1-6; no clear D gene. From germline, CDR1 is SGDLS and CDR2 YYNGEE. The CDR3 spans 14 residues. Trimming shortened V by 0 bases and J by 10 bases, and 11 bases separated the two germline ends. In nucleotides, the CDR3 is TGTGCCAGCAGCGTAGGAGGGTTTGACTCACCCCTCCACTTT. Residues: CASSVGGFDSPLHF.

The rearrangement links TRBV30 to TRBJ1-6; D is perhaps TRBD1 (6 bases). The CDR3 spans 16 residues. Trimming shortened V by 3 bases and J by 9 bases, and 21 bases separated the two germline ends. Germline lookup yields CDR1 GTSNPN and CDR2 SVGIG (reference sequence). As DNA, the CDR3 is TGTGCCTGGAGAGTACAGGGATCCGGTTCTACTTCACCCCTCCACTTT. The encoded protein is CAWRVQGSGSTSPLHF.

This chain connects TRBV28 to TRBJ1-4; no clear D gene. With 5 bases removed from V and 6 bases from J, the gap between germline ends came to 16 bases. Germline V gene sequence: CDR1 MDHEN, CDR2 SYDVKM. The CDR3 consists of 15 residues. In DNA, the CDR3 is TGTGCCAGCAGTCCACTAGGGAGCAGCTATGAAAAACTGTTTTTT. Translated, it gives CASSPLGSSYEKLFF.

V usage is TRBV25-1 and J usage is TRBJ2-3, with 9 bases identical to TRBD1. The CDR3 extends over 17 amino acids. The junction had 12 bases not matched to a gene; V was cut back by 6 bases and J by 2 bases. Looked up from germline, CDR1 is MGHDK and CDR2 is SYGVNS. This chain's CDR3 is CASSPLGGTGFTDTQYF. CDR3 in DNA: TGTGCCAGCAGCCCTTTAGGGGGGACAGGGTTCACAGATACGCAGTATTTT.

The rearrangement joins TRBV6-6 to TRBJ2-1; TRBD1 aligns across 7 bases. The ends lost 2 bases at V and 7 bases at J; junction bases unmatched: 5. This CDR3 is built from 14 residues. The germline V gene encodes CDR1 MNHNY and CDR2 SVGAGI (reference sequence). The DNA of the CDR3 is TGTGCCAGCAGTTACCTCGACAGGGAGAATGAGCAGTTCTTC. The encoded protein is CASSYLDRENEQFF.

This rearrangement joins TRBV11-2 to TRBJ2-5; no reliable D call. Trimming cost V 1 base and J 1 base, with 10 bases left between them. This CDR3 spans 15 amino acids. Germline CDR1 and CDR2: SGHAT and FQNNGV. The CDR3: CASSLGTRPQETQYF. The CDR3 coding sequence is TGTGCCAGCAGCTTAGGTACCAGACCCCAAGAGACCCAGTACTTC.

This clonotype was observed a single time. This chain joins TRBV7-2 and TRBJ2-7, with 11 bases identical to TRBD1. Losses at the gene ends were 4 bases for V and 6 bases for J; bases not matched to a gene: 5. CDR1 is SGHTA, CDR2 FQGNSA, per germline. CDR3 length equals 14 residues. This CDR3 reads CASSYGQGAGEQYF. Written as DNA, the CDR3 is TGTGCCAGCAGCTATGGACAGGGGGCAGGCGAGCAGTACTTC. Full variable domain (outside the CDR3, taken from reference TRBV7-2 and TRBJ2-7): GAGVSQSPSNKVTEKGKDVELRCDPISGHTALYWYRQSLGQGLEFLIYFQGNSAPDKSGLPSDRFSAERTGGSVSTLTIQRTQQEDSAVYLCASSYGQGAGEQYFGPGTRLTVT.

The chain is built from TRBV12-5 and TRBJ2-2; D not resolved. Trimming cost V 4 bases and J 7 bases, with 4 bases left between them. The germline V gene has CDR1 LGHNT and CDR2 FRNRAP. The CDR3 has 11 residues. CDR3 in amino acids: CASGYHGELFF. CDR3 sequence (DNA): TGTGCTAGTGGTTATCACGGGGAGCTGTTTTTT.

The V gene is TRBV30, the J gene TRBJ2-5; TRBD2 is a possible D gene (5 bases). The CDR3 loop spans 13 amino acids. Germline loops: CDR1 GTSNPN, CDR2 SVGIG (reference sequence). The V gene lost 0 bases and the J gene lost 5 bases, with 10 bases spanning the gap. Here the CDR3 DNA reads TGTGCCTGGAGTGTGGGCTTAGCGGAGACCCAGTACTTC. Translated, it gives CAWSVGLAETQYF.

The rearrangement links TRBV14 to TRBJ1-2, with 8 bases identical to TRBD1. The CDR3 extends over 15 amino acids. CDR1 and CDR2 from the germline V gene are SGHDN and FVKESK. Unmatched junction bases numbered 8, after V lost 1 base and J lost 7 bases. The chain's CDR3 is CASSQGGTGAAGYTF. For the CDR3, the DNA is TGTGCCAGCAGCCAAGGCGGGACAGGAGCTGCTGGCTACACCTTC.

This chain joins TRBV7-2 and TRBJ2-1; 9 bases align to TRBD2. J gave up 5 bases and V 5 bases, and 13 bases lay outside the gene matches. The V gene's germline CDR1 is SGHTA and CDR2 FQGNSA. The CDR3 runs to 17 residues. The CDR3 DNA sequence: TGTGCCAGCAGCCCTAGGTTGACTAGCGGTATGGACAATGAGCAGTTCTTC. Translated: CASSPRLTSGMDNEQFF.

The V and J genes are TRBV12-3 or TRBV12-4 and TRBJ1-6; maybe TRBD1 (5 bases). This CDR3 contains 15 residues. V lost 0 bases and J 8 bases, leaving 11 bases between the germline ends. The CDR3 protein is CASSLASQAYSPLHF. The CDR3 DNA reads TGTGCCAGCAGTTTAGCGTCACAGGCTTATTCACCCCTCCACTTT.

V and J are TRBV27 and TRBJ2-7, with D possibly TRBD1 on 5 matching bases. Trimming cost V 1 base and J 2 bases, with 18 bases left between them. This CDR3 contains 17 residues. Germline CDR1 reads MNHEY; CDR2 reads SMNVEV (reference sequence). The CDR3 region has the DNA TGTGCCAGCAGTTTATTATCGCCCTCGGGCAGGGCCTACGAGCAGTACTTC. It is translated as CASSLLSPSGRAYEQYF.

V and J are TRBV29-1 and TRBJ2-3; 9 nucleotides match TRBD1. J lost 0 bases, V lost 7 bases, and 14 bases had no gene match. This CDR3 spans 17 amino acids. CDR1 is SQVTM, CDR2 ANQGSEA, per germline. The CDR3, as DNA: TGCAGCGCCATCCCCGGCCGGACAGGGGCTAGCACAGATACGCAGTATTTT. Translation: CSAIPGRTGASTDTQYF.

The chain links TRBV29-1 to TRBJ1-6, with 8 bases lining up with TRBD1. The germline CDR1 and CDR2 sequences are SQVTM and ANQGSEA. The V and J ends lost 6 bases and 9 bases, in that order; junction bases with no gene match: 7. CDR3 size: 13 residues. The CDR3 DNA reads TGCAGCGTCCAGGGGGCGAGTGGTTCACCCCTCCACTTT. It yields the protein CSVQGASGSPLHF.

This chain joins TRBV28 and TRBJ2-3; 11 bases agree with TRBD2. Per germline, CDR1 MDHEN and CDR2 SYDVKM. V gave up 1 base and J gave up 6 bases; unmatched junction bases: 6. The CDR3 consists of 16 residues. The CDR3 protein is CASSLLAGGPMDTQYF. The DNA for the CDR3 is TGTGCCAGCAGTTTATTAGCGGGGGGGCCGATGGATACGCAGTATTTT.

This clonotype appeared a single time. The rearrangement links TRBV9 to TRBJ2-1, with 8 positions matching TRBD1. CDR3 length equals 14 residues. Trimming removed 4 bases from V and 8 bases from J; junction bases left unmatched: 8. Germline CDR1 SGDLS, CDR2 YYNGEE. CDR3 sequence: CASSSTGVGDEQFF. The DNA for the CDR3 is TGTGCCAGCAGCTCGACAGGGGTCGGAGATGAGCAGTTCTTC.

This chain connects TRBV14 to TRBJ2-7; D possibly corresponds to TRBD1 (5 bases). The CDR3 runs to 13 residues. Between the trimmed V and J ends, which lost 1 base and 9 bases, there was a span of 13 bases. Germline loops: CDR1 SGHDN, CDR2 FVKESK. CDR3 loop: CASSQAPGSGQYF. CDR3 nucleotides: TGTGCCAGCAGCCAAGCGCCAGGGTCGGGGCAGTACTTC.

The CDR3 region is CSVRQGATNEKLFF. The CDR3 DNA sequence: TGCAGCGTTAGACAGGGGGCAACTAATGAAAAACTGTTTTTT. The chain has TRBV29-1 and TRBJ1-4; 9 positions agree with TRBD1. Germline CDR1 is SQVTM and CDR2 is ANQGSEA. The V segment lost 5 bases and the J segment 0 bases; nucleotides outside the gene matches: 1. The CDR3 has 14 amino acids. Supplemented by reference TRBV29-1 and TRBJ1-4, the full variable domain reads SAVISQKPSRDICQRGTSLTIQCQVDSQVTMMFWYRQQPGQSLTLIATANQGSEATYESGFVIDKFPISRPNLTFSTLTVSNMSPEDSSIYLCSVRQGATNEKLFFGSGTQLSVL.

CDR3 bases: TGCGCCAGCAGCTTGCAATTGAACAATGAGCAGTTCTTC. Translating gives CASSLQLNNEQFF. V gene TRBV5-1 combines with J gene TRBJ2-1; D gene unclear. This CDR3 region has 13 residues. Looked up from germline, CDR1 is SGHRS and CDR2 is YFSETQ. Trimming took 1 base from V and 5 from J, leaving 7 bases between them.

The chain recombines TRBV7-2 with TRBJ2-3, with TRBD2 identical over 11 bases. Germline loops: CDR1 SGHTA, CDR2 FQGNSA. J lost 6 bases, V lost 5 bases, and 10 bases had no gene match. The CDR3 covers 16 residues. The CDR3 nucleotides read TGTGCCAGCAGCCCCCTTTTACTAGCGGGGGCGGATACGCAGTATTTT. As protein: CASSPLLLAGADTQYF.

V is TRBV28 and J is TRBJ2-7, with D perhaps given as TRBD1 or TRBD2 (5 bases each). The length of the CDR3 is 15 residues. V lost 4 bases to trimming and J lost 4 bases, with 17 bases between them. Looked up from germline, CDR1 is MDHEN and CDR2 is SYDVKM. CDR3 bases: TGTGCCAGCAGTTATATCCGGGACCTCTATTACGAGCAGTACTTC. Amino acid sequence: CASSYIRDLYYEQYF.

The chain carries TRBV30 and TRBJ1-4, with a possible D match to TRBD1 (5 bases). Germline CDR1 is GTSNPN and CDR2 is SVGIG (reference sequence). CDR3 length: 18 amino acids. V was cut by 1 base and J by 8 bases, with 26 bases left in between. The DNA of the CDR3 is TGTGCCTGGAGTGCCATGGGAGGATCAGGGATGGGCCGGGAAAAACTGTTTTTT. It yields the protein CAWSAMGGSGMGREKLFF.

The chain combines TRBV30 with TRBJ1-6, with 7 bases fitting TRBD1. The CDR3 is made up of 15 amino acids. The V segment lost 3 bases and the J segment 11 bases; nucleotides outside the gene matches: 13. From germline, CDR1 is GTSNPN and CDR2 SVGIG (reference sequence). The CDR3 nucleotides read TGTGCCTGGAGCCCCAGGGGGACAGTTATTACACCCCTCCACTTT. Protein product: CAWSPRGTVITPLHF.

This chain uses TRBV6-2 or TRBV6-3 with TRBJ2-3; 12 nucleotides align to TRBD1. J lost 3 bases, V lost 6 bases, and 7 bases had no gene match. This CDR3 has 16 residues. From germline, CDR1 is MNHEY and CDR2 SVGEGT. The CDR3 DNA is TGTGCCAGCAGGTCCTCGGGACAGGGGGCAACAGATACGCAGTATTTT. Its translation is CASRSSGQGATDTQYF.

The chain combines TRBV23-1 with TRBJ1-5, with 7 bases lining up with TRBD1. TRBV23-1 is filed as an ORF, its function uncertain. This CDR3 region has 17 residues. With 2 bases clipped from V and 7 bases from J, the junction kept 14 bases outside the gene matches. The CDR3 region is CASSQRSPDRAQQPQHF. The DNA for the CDR3 is TGCGCCAGCAGTCAACGGTCGCCAGACAGGGCCCAACAGCCCCAGCATTTT.